This T cell receptor beta chain came from a study of blood T cell repertoires in COVID-19. The length of the CDR3 is 15 residues. Germline values: CDR1 MDHEN, CDR2 SYDVKM. Trimming left V 4 bases short and J 6 bases short, with 19 bases between. Measured with immunoSEQ multiplex PCR; TCRdb has only the in-frame clones, and not every one. Here the sample spans over 90,000 clones, about 91% being singletons. The sample consisted of peripheral blood. The J gene is TRBJ2-7, the V gene TRBV28, with D tentatively TRBD2 (5 bases). This TCR came from a young man with acute or convalescent COVID-19. In DNA, the CDR3 is TGTGCCAGCAGTTCGCCCTCGGGATCCCGAGGCGAGCAGTACTTC. It encodes CASSSPSGSRGEQYF. The whole variable domain, filled in from reference TRBV28 and TRBJ2-7, reads DVKVTQSSRYLVKRTGEKVFLECVQDMDHENMFWYRQDPGLGLRLIYFSYDVKMKEKGDIPEGYSVSREKKERFSLILESASTNQTSMYLCASSSPSGSRGEQYFGPGTRLTVT.